The clone carrying this TCR beta chain was found a few times. The antigen is undetermined. There are 17 residues in the CDR3. V was pared by 5 bases and J by 1 base, with 19 bases between. Universal primer sites and UMIs were introduced during 5'RACE template-switching synthesis of TCR cDNA. TCRdb redid the calling of the 5' RACE reads with MiXCR, one entry per CDR3 protein. The repertoire holds 300,000 or so distinct CDR3 sequences, with 10% to 15% as singletons. The entry originates in a study of T cells after yellow fever vaccination. Overall study findings and caveats: Clonotypes shared by both compartments, CD4 and CD8, made up a small share.

J is TRBJ2-3 and V is TRBV12-3 or TRBV12-4; possible D gene TRBD2, 6 bases. Source: CD4+ T cells sorted from PBMCs, taken 45 days after the yellow fever booster vaccination. The clonotype comes from a young man who received the YFV17D yellow fever vaccine. The CDR3 nucleotides are TGTGCCAGCAGTCTTCCTACCGGGCGGGACCGCACAGATACGCAGTATTTT. It yields the protein CASSLPTGRDRTDTQYF.